This is a list of T cell receptor beta chains from one sample in a study of type 1 and type 2 diabetes patients. TCRdb ran MiXCR on the multiplex PCR reads and lists one entry per CDR3 protein. There are 250,000 to 300,000 distinct CDR3 sequences in the sample; 47% occur only once, and roughly an eighth lies in the top ten. The sample taken for sequencing was peripheral blood mononuclear cells (PBMCs). These receptors were collected from a man in his late teens or twenties with type 2 diabetes. Both conserved end residues are part of each CDR3. The order of the fields is J gene, D gene, clone size, V gene, CDR3 DNA, CDR3 protein. A D gene is named only where the DNA matches it firmly. A row's size may be missing; if present it is once, few, many or a size class.

>TRBJ2-5|NA|NA|TRBV29-1
TGCAGCGTTGAAGATGGGTCCGGGGAAGAGACCCAGTACTTC
CSVEDGSGEETQYF
>TRBJ2-3|NA|NA|TRBV4-3
TGCGCCAGCAGCCAAGTAGAGGGCACAGATACGCAGTATTTT
CASSQVEGTDTQYF
>TRBJ2-7|NA|NA|TRBV28
TGTGCCAGCAGGCAGAACATGAATCGAAACGAGCAGTACTTC
CASRQNMNRNEQYF
>TRBJ1-2|NA|few|TRBV12-3/TRBV12-4
TGTGCCAGCACCCTGGGCACTAACTATGGCTACACCTTC
CASTLGTNYGYTF
>TRBJ1-5|NA|NA|TRBV7-3
TGTGCCAGCAGCTTAGGACCGAGTCAGCCCCAGCATTTT
CASSLGPSQPQHF
>TRBJ2-1|TRBD1|NA|TRBV4-2
TGTGCCAGCAAACAGGGGGCGAGCAATGAGCAGTTCTTC
CASKQGASNEQFF
>TRBJ1-1|NA|NA|TRBV3-1
TGTGCCAGCAGCCAAGGGGATGGCACTGAAGCTTTCTTT
CASSQGDGTEAFF
>TRBJ1-2|NA|few|TRBV6-6
TGTGCCAGCAGTCCGGGCTCCGCGTCCTATGGCTACACCTTC
CASSPGSASYGYTF
>TRBJ1-5|TRBD1|NA|TRBV10-2
TGCGCCAGCAGTGATGGACAGGGCCCGAATCAGCCCCAGCATTTT
CASSDGQGPNQPQHF
>TRBJ2-5|NA|many|TRBV14
TGTGCCAGCAGCCAAAACAGGGCGCAAGAGACCCAGTACTTC
CASSQNRAQETQYF